This record concerns one T cell receptor beta chain sequence. Its cognate antigen is unknown. This sample also contains other DNA sequences that code for the same CDR3. Sorted-subset replicate PCR reactions contained around 220 ng DNA, corresponding to about 30,000 T cell genomes. In the original workflow: Quality scores were absent from the junction-only immunoSEQ sequences, so filtering differed. TCRdb keeps only in-frame clones here, not all; method: immunoSEQ multiplex PCR. V and J calls and clone size are those listed in that table; D and trimming were worked out from the DNA. The data show approximately 2,000,000 clones, roughly 95% seen once. Terminally differentiated effector memory CD45RA+ cells were excluded from the naive CD8 cells, which were CD45RO-negative and positively selected for CCR7. The data are from a study of shared clonotypes between healthy human individuals. Findings and limits, study-wide: An expected dependence of interdonor clonotype sharing on sequencing depth was noted. Generation probability values for non-shared clonotypes were lower than those for clonotypes shared by all four donors.

The CDR3 sequence is 14 residues long. The V gene's germline CDR1 is SGDLS and CDR2 YYNGEE. The V end lost 3 bases, the J end lost 0 bases, and 8 bases lay between the germline ends. Material for sequencing was naive CD8+ T cells from PBMCs. V is TRBV9 and J is TRBJ2-3; D is undetermined. The receptor was derived from a man between 18 and 29 years old in good health. Some clones in this sample may be carry-over from other donors' samples. The CDR3 bases are TGTGCCAGCAGCGGGGGTGCTAGCACAGATACGCAGTATTTT. Translation gives CASSGGASTDTQYF.